This TCR beta chain was obtained from a study of shared clonotypes between healthy human individuals. Study in general: Plates per donor: three CD4 naive, three CD4 memory, two CD8 naive, one CD8 memory.

The naive CD8 population came from CD45RO-negative cells selected for CCR7, without terminally differentiated effector memory CD45RA+ cells. V lost 4 bases to trimming and J lost 0 bases, with 8 bases between them. Germline assignment: CDR1 SGHDT and CDR2 YYEEEE. The CDR3 spans 14 residues. Clones were read by immunoSEQ multiplex PCR, and TCRdb kept only the in-frame ones, dropping some. The table lists around 2,000,000 clones, approximately 95% of them singletons, with 1.2% in the top ten. What was sequenced was naive CD8+ T cells sorted from blood. The TCR originated in a young man in good health. The chain employs TRBV5-6 and TRBJ2-4; D gene ambiguous. In DNA, the CDR3 is TGTGCCAGCAGCGCAGACGGAGCCAAAAACATTCAGTACTTC. Its translation is CASSADGAKNIQYF.